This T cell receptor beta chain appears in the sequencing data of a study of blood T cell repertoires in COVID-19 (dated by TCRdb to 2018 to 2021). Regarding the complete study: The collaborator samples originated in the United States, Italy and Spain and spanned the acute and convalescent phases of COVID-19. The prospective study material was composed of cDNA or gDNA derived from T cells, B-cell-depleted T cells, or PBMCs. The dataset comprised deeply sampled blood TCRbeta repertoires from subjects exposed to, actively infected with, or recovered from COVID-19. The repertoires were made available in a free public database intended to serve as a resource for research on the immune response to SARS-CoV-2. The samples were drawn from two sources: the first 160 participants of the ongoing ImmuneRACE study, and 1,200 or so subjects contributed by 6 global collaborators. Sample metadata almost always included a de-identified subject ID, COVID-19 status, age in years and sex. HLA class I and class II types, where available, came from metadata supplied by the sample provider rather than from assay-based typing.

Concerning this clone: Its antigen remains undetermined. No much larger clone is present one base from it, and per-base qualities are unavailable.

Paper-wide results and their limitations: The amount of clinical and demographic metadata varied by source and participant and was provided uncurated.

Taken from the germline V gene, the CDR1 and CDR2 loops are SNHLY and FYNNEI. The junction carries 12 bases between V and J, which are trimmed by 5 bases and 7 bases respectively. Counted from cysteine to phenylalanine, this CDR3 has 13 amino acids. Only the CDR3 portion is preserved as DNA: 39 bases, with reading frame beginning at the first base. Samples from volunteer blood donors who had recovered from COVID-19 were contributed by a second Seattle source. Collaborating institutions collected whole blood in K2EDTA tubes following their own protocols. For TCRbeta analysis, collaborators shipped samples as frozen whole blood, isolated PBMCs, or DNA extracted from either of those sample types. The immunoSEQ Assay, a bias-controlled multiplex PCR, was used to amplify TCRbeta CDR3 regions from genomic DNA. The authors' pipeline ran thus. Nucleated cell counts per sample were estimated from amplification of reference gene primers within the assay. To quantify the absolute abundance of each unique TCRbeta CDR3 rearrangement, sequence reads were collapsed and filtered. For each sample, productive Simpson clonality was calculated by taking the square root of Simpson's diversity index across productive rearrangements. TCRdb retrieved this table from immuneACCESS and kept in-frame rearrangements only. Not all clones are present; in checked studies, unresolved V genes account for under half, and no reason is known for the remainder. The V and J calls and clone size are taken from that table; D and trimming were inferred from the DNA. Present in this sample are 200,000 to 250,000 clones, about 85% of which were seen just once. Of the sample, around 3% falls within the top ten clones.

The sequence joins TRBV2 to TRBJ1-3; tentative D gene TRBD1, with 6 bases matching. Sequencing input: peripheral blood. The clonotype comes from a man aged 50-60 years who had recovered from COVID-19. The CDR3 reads CASSYRVSNTIYF. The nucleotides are TGTGCCAGCAGTTACAGGGTTTCGAACACCATATATTTT.